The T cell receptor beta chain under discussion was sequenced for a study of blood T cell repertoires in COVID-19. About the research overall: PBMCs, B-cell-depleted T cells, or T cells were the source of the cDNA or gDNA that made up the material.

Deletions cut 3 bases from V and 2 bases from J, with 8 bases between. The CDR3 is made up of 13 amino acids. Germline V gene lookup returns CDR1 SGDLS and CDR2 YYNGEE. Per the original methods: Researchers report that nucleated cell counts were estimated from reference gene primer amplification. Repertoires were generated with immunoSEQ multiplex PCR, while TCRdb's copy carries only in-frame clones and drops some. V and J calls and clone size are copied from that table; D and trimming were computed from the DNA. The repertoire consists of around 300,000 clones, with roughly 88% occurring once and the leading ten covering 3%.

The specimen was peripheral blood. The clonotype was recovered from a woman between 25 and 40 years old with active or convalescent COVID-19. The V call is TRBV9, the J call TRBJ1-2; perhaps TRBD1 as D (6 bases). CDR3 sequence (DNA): TGTGCCAGCAGCGAGGGGGTGAACTATGGCTACACCTTC. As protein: CASSEGVNYGYTF.